Listed below are T cell receptor beta chains from one sample, sequenced in a study of OX40 agonist ivuxolimab in advanced cancers. The repertoire was sequenced with immunoSEQ multiplex PCR; TCRdb's copy has only in-frame clones and lacks some. The sample yields 60,000 or so clones, roughly nine tenths seen once. This specimen consisted of CD4+ or CD8+ T cells sorted from blood, obtained in a trial of the OX40 agonist ivuxolimab. These receptors all stem from an adult with an advanced solid tumor such as melanoma, head and neck, liver or kidney cancer. The CDR3 runs from the conserved cysteine through the conserved F or W. A D gene is named only where the DNA matches it firmly. Not all rows give a size; the values are once, few, many and, for expanded clones, a class.

d_gene: TRBD1
abundance: once
j_gene: TRBJ1-3
len: 17
v_gene: TRBV23-1
CDR3aa: CASSRRIDRESGNTIYF
CDR3nt: TGCGCCAGCAGTCGCCGAATAGACAGGGAATCTGGAAACACCATATATTTT

d_gene: .
abundance: .
j_gene: TRBJ2-3
len: 14
v_gene: TRBV11-2
CDR3aa: CASSLLRVLDTQYF
CDR3nt: TGTGCCAGCAGCTTATTGCGTGTTTTAGATACGCAGTATTTT

d_gene: .
abundance: .
j_gene: TRBJ2-1
len: 15
v_gene: TRBV4-1
CDR3aa: CASSPSPQGELEQFF
CDR3nt: TGCGCCAGCAGCCCCTCCCCACAGGGAGAGCTCGAGCAGTTCTTC

d_gene: .
abundance: .
j_gene: TRBJ2-7
len: 14
v_gene: TRBV13
CDR3aa: CASSLNSEPYEQYF
CDR3nt: TGTGCCAGCAGCTTGAACAGCGAACCCTACGAGCAGTACTTC

d_gene: .
abundance: .
j_gene: TRBJ2-6
len: 16
v_gene: TRBV6-6
CDR3aa: CASSYLEPSGANVLTF
CDR3nt: TGTGCCAGCAGTTATTTGGAGCCCTCTGGGGCCAACGTCCTGACTTTC

d_gene: .
abundance: .
j_gene: TRBJ2-7
len: 11
v_gene: TRBV19
CDR3aa: CASSDSYEQYF
CDR3nt: TGTGCCAGTAGCGACTCCTACGAGCAGTACTTC

d_gene: TRBD1
abundance: once
j_gene: TRBJ1-2
len: 18
v_gene: TRBV6-1
CDR3aa: CASSELEVGTGSYYGYTF
CDR3nt: TGTGCCAGCAGTGAACTTGAGGTGGGGACAGGGTCATACTATGGCTACACCTTC

d_gene: .
abundance: .
j_gene: TRBJ2-1
len: 15
v_gene: TRBV27
CDR3aa: CASSSPTSSYNEQFF
CDR3nt: TGTGCCAGCAGCTCGCCTACGAGCTCCTACAATGAGCAGTTCTTC

d_gene: TRBD1
abundance: .
j_gene: TRBJ1-1
len: 17
v_gene: TRBV28
CDR3aa: CASSAFTGGAENTEAFF
CDR3nt: TGTGCCAGCAGTGCCTTTACAGGGGGCGCAGAGAACACTGAAGCTTTCTTT

d_gene: .
abundance: .
j_gene: TRBJ1-2
len: 15
v_gene: TRBV18
CDR3aa: CASSPPEGGGGGYTF
CDR3nt: TGTGCCAGCTCACCACCGGAAGGGGGTGGCGGGGGCTACACCTTC

d_gene: .
abundance: once
j_gene: TRBJ2-1
len: 15
v_gene: TRBV27
CDR3aa: CASSITRSSYNEQFF
CDR3nt: TGTGCCAGCAGTATTACCCGAAGCTCCTACAATGAGCAGTTCTTC

d_gene: .
abundance: .
j_gene: TRBJ2-3
len: 13
v_gene: TRBV19
CDR3aa: CASSRMITDTQYF
CDR3nt: TGTGCCAGTAGTCGAATGATCACAGATACGCAGTATTTT

d_gene: .
abundance: .
j_gene: TRBJ2-7
len: 15
v_gene: TRBV4-1
CDR3aa: CASSQIGRGSYEQYF
CDR3nt: TGCGCCAGCAGCCAAATCGGCAGAGGCTCCTACGAGCAGTACTTC

d_gene: .
abundance: .
j_gene: TRBJ2-3
len: 14
v_gene: TRBV15
CDR3aa: CATSLWTSTDTQYF
CDR3nt: TGTGCCACCAGCTTATGGACCAGCACAGATACGCAGTATTTT

d_gene: .
abundance: .
j_gene: TRBJ1-5
len: 15
v_gene: TRBV19
CDR3aa: CASSILDGPNQPQHF
CDR3nt: TGTGCCAGTAGTATCCTAGACGGGCCCAATCAGCCCCAGCATTTT

d_gene: .
abundance: .
j_gene: TRBJ2-7
len: 16
v_gene: TRBV5-1
CDR3aa: CASSLVPIDSLYEQYF
CDR3nt: TGCGCCAGCAGCTTGGTTCCCATCGACAGCCTCTACGAGCAGTACTTC

d_gene: .
abundance: .
j_gene: TRBJ2-3
len: 12
v_gene: TRBV5-6
CDR3aa: CASSLVGGTQYF
CDR3nt: TGTGCCAGCAGCTTGGTAGGGGGTACGCAGTATTTT

d_gene: .
abundance: .
j_gene: TRBJ1-5
len: 15
v_gene: TRBV28
CDR3aa: CASSLGRDWGQPQHF
CDR3nt: TGTGCCAGCAGTTTAGGAAGGGATTGGGGTCAGCCCCAGCATTTT

d_gene: .
abundance: .
j_gene: TRBJ2-5
len: 12
v_gene: TRBV13
CDR3aa: CASRAEQETQYF
CDR3nt: TGTGCCAGCAGGGCAGAACAAGAGACCCAGTACTTC

d_gene: .
abundance: .
j_gene: TRBJ2-7
len: 14
v_gene: TRBV7-2
CDR3aa: CASSFPGPSYEQYF
CDR3nt: TGTGCCAGCAGCTTCCCGGGACCAAGCTACGAGCAGTACTTC

d_gene: .
abundance: .
j_gene: TRBJ2-2
len: 13
v_gene: TRBV6-7
CDR3aa: CASGGPNTGELFF
CDR3nt: TGTGCCAGCGGCGGACCGAACACCGGGGAGCTGTTTTTT

d_gene: TRBD1
abundance: .
j_gene: TRBJ1-1
len: 15
v_gene: TRBV9
CDR3aa: CASSYEDRGNTEAFF
CDR3nt: TGTGCCAGCAGCTACGAAGACAGGGGGAACACTGAAGCTTTCTTT

d_gene: .
abundance: .
j_gene: TRBJ1-2
len: 13
v_gene: TRBV6-1
CDR3aa: CASWGYGNYGYTF
CDR3nt: TGTGCCAGCTGGGGCTATGGAAACTATGGCTACACCTTC

d_gene: .
abundance: .
j_gene: TRBJ2-3
len: 14
v_gene: TRBV10-3
CDR3aa: CAIRRASQGDTQYF
CDR3nt: TGTGCCATCAGGCGGGCTTCACAAGGGGATACGCAGTATTTT

d_gene: .
abundance: .
j_gene: TRBJ2-1
len: 14
v_gene: TRBV7-9
CDR3aa: CASSLAGTYNEQFF
CDR3nt: TGTGCCAGCAGCTTAGCGGGAACCTACAATGAGCAGTTCTTC

d_gene: TRBD1
abundance: .
j_gene: TRBJ1-5
len: 15
v_gene: TRBV10-3
CDR3aa: CAISESSGGGQPQHF
CDR3nt: TGTGCCATCAGTGAGTCCTCAGGGGGCGGGCAGCCCCAGCATTTT